This T cell receptor (beta chain) emerged from a study of control samples from healthy donors and cancer patients (TCRdb year 2020). The library was produced with the immunoSEQ multiplex PCR assay. TCRdb carries this immuneACCESS record with in-frame sequences only. Its versions omit some clonotypes, under half of them owing to an unresolved V gene in the studies checked, with the rest unexplained. The sample records fewer than 300,000 clones, more than 65% of which are singletons. The top ten clones comprise about an eighth of the sample. About this clone itself: What this receptor recognizes is not known. No quality values exist for individual bases; no much larger clone is one base distant.

Sequencing was performed on PBMCs. The sequence came from a woman aged 55-69 years with lung cancer.

The CDR3 region has the sequence CASSLKEPNSEAFF. The base sequence is TGCGCCAGCAGCTTGAAGGAACCGAATAGTGAAGCTTTCTTT. This sequence uses TRBV5-1 and TRBJ1-1; no D gene is confidently identified. From its cysteine to its phenylalanine, the CDR3 spans 14 amino acids. Only the CDR3 DNA stays, 42 bases, in frame from base 1. The germline V gene provides CDR1 SGHRS and CDR2 YFSETQ. A distance of 14 bases separates the germline ends of V and J, which lose 1 base and 7 bases respectively.